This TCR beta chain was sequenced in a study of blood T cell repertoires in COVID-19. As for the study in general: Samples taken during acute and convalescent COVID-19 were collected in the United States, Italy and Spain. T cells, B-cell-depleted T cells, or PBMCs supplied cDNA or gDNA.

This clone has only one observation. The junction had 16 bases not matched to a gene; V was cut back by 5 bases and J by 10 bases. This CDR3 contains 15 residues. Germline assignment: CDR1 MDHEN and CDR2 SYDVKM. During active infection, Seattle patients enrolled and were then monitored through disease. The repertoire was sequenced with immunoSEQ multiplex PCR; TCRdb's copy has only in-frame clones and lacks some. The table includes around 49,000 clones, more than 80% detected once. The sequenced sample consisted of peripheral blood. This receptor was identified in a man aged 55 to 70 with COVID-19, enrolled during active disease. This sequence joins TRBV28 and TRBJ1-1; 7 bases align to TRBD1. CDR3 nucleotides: TGTGCCAGCAGTCTCGGGACAGCCCTACAAGGAAGAGCTTTCTTT. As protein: CASSLGTALQGRAFF.